One and the same sample provided the 4 T cell receptor beta chains below, sequenced in a study of CD8 T cells in ankylosing spondylitis. TCRdb ran MiXCR on the 5' RACE reads and lists one entry per CDR3 protein. This sample has some 340,000 distinct CDR3 sequences; roughly 15% occur once, and the top ten carry about 1%. Material: blood, either unsorted or a sorted T cell fraction (not recorded which). The receptors stem from a male donor with ankylosing spondylitis or in good health (not recorded which).

This clonotype occurred a few times. The J gene is TRBJ1-2, the V gene TRBV5-1; D not certain. Trimming took off 0 bases at V and 0 bases at J, with 9 bases between the two ends. The V gene's germline CDR1 is SGHRS and CDR2 YFSETQ. The CDR3 runs 15 residues. CDR3: CASSLEGSTNYGYTF. As DNA, the CDR3 is TGCGCCAGCAGCTTGGAGGGTTCCACTAACTATGGCTACACCTTC.

The gene calls are TRBV5-5 and TRBJ2-2, with 7 bases matching TRBD1. CDR3 length: 15 residues. V lost 5 bases, J lost 2 bases, and 6 bases stayed unmatched. Germline-derived CDR1 and CDR2 are SGHKS and YYEKEE (reference sequence). The CDR3 region has the DNA TGTGCCAGCAGACCGGGACAGACAAACACCGGGGAGCTGTTTTTT. It is translated as CASRPGQTNTGELFF.

The chain employs TRBV3-1 and TRBJ1-2; D unclear. The V gene's germline CDR1 is LGHDT and CDR2 YNNKEL (reference sequence). The V gene lost 1 base and the J gene lost 6 bases, with 9 bases spanning the gap. This CDR3 is built from 13 residues. This CDR3 reads CASSQAQADGYTF. For the CDR3, the DNA is TGTGCCAGCAGCCAAGCGCAGGCCGATGGCTACACCTTC. Together with reference TRBV3-1 and TRBJ1-2, the CDR3 gives the full variable domain: DTAVSQTPKYLVTQMGNDKSIKCEQNLGHDTMYWYKQDSKKFLKIMFSYNNKELIINETVPNRFSPKSPDKAHLNLHINSLELGDSAVYFCASSQAQADGYTFGSGTRLTVV.

The rearrangement joins TRBV4-1 to TRBJ2-7, with D hard to call. The germline CDR1 and CDR2 sequences are MGHRA and YSYEKL. V was cut by 5 bases and J by 8 bases, with 13 bases left in between. The CDR3 totals 12 residues. This CDR3 is CASSSTEMKQYF. CDR3 nucleotides: TGCGCCAGCAGCTCCACTGAGATGAAGCAGTACTTC.